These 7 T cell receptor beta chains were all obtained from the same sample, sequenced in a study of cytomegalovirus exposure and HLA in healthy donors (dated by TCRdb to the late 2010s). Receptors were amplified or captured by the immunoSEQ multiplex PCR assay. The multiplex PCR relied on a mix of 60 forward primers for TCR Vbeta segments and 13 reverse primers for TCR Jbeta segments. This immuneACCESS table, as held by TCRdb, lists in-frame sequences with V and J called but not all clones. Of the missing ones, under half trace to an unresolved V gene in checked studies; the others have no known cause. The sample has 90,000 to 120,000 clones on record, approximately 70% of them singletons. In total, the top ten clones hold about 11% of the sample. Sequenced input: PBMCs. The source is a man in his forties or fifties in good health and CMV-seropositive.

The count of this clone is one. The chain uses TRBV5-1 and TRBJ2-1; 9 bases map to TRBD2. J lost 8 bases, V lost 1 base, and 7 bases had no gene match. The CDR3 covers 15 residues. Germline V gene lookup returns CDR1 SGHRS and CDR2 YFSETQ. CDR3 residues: CASSLSSGSQYEQFF. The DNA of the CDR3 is TGCGCCAGCAGCTTGAGTAGCGGGAGTCAGTATGAGCAGTTCTTC. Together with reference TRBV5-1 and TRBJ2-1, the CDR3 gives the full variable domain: KAGVTQTPRYLIKTRGQQVTLSCSPISGHRSVSWYQQTPGQGLQFLFEYFSETQRNKGNFPGRFSGRQFSNSRSEMNVSTLELGDSALYLCASSLSSGSQYEQFFGPGTRLTVL.

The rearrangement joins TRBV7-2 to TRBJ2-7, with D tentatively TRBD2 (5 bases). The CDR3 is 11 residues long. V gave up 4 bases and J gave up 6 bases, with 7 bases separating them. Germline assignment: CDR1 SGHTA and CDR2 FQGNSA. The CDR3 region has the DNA TGTGCCAGCAGCTGGACTCCCGAGCAGTACTTC. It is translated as CASSWTPEQYF.

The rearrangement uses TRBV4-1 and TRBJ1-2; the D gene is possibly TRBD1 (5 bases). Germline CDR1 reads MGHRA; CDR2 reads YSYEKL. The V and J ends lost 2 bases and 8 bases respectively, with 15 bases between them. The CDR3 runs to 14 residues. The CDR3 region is CASSQWGEEEGYTF. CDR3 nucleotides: TGCGCCAGCAGCCAATGGGGGGAGGAGGAGGGCTACACCTTC.

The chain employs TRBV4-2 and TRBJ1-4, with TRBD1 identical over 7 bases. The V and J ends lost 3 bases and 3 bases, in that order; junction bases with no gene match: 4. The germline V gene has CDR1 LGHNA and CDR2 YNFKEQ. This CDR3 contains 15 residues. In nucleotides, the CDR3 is TGTGCCAGCAGCCATACAGGGGAGTCTAATGAAAAACTGTTTTTT. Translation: CASSHTGESNEKLFF.

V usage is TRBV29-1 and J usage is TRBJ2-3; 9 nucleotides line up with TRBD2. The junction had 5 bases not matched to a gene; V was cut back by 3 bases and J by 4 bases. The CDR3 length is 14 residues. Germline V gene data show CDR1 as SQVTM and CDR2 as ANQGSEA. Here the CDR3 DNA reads TGCAGCGTTGACGTAGCGGGAGTTGCAGATACGCAGTATTTT. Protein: CSVDVAGVADTQYF.

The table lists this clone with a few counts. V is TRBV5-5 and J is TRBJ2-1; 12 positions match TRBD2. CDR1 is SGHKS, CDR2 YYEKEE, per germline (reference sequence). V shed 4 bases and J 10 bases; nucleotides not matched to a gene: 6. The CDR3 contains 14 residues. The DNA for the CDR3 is TGTGCCAGCAGCCAACGGACTAGCGGGATGGAGCAGTTCTTC. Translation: CASSQRTSGMEQFF. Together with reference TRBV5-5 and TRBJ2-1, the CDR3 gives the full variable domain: DAGVTQSPTHLIKTRGQQVTLRCSPISGHKSVSWYQQVLGQGPQFIFQYYEKEERGRGNFPDRFSARQFPNYSSELNVNALLLGDSALYLCASSQRTSGMEQFFGPGTRLTVL.

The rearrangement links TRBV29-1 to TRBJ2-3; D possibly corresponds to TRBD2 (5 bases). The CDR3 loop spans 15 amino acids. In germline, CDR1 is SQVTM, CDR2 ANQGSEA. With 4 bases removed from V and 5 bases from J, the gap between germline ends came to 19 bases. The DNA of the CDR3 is TGCAGCGTTGTGGACGGCAGGCGACGGGGAGATACGCAGTATTTT. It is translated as CSVVDGRRRGDTQYF.